One sample yielded the 18 T cell receptor beta chains listed below, sequenced in a study of control samples from healthy donors and cancer patients. The method was immunoSEQ multiplex PCR; TCRdb's version includes in-frame clones alone and lacks a portion of them. This sample has about 120,000 clones; approximately 94% occur once, and the top ten carry 1.5% to 2%. The sequenced material came from PBMCs. These receptors were collected from a man aged 45 to 65 with head and neck cancer.

This chain links TRBV5-8 with TRBJ2-7; tentatively, D is TRBD2 (5 bases). Germline lookup yields CDR1 SGHTS and CDR2 YDEGEE. CDR3 length equals 11 residues. V lost 3 bases to trimming and J lost 6 bases, with 7 bases between them. The CDR3 DNA reads TGTGCCAGCAGCTGGCGGGTCGAGCAGTACTTC. Translated, it gives CASSWRVEQYF.

The chain links TRBV5-5 to TRBJ2-3, with a weak D call TRBD1 (5 bases). The CDR3 runs to 17 residues. V lost 0 bases to trimming and J lost 4 bases, with 18 bases between them. Germline V gene sequence: CDR1 SGHKS, CDR2 YYEKEE (reference sequence). CDR3 in DNA: TGTGCCAGCAGCTTGGGAGTAGTGCAGGGCTTTCCAGATACGCAGTATTTT. This encodes CASSLGVVQGFPDTQYF.

The gene calls are TRBV7-3 and TRBJ2-2, with 7 positions matching TRBD2. The V segment lost 5 bases and the J segment 4 bases; nucleotides outside the gene matches: 4. Germline CDR1 is SGHTA and CDR2 is FQGTGA. This CDR3 has 14 amino acids. This chain's CDR3 is CASSMTSSTGELFF. The CDR3 nucleotides are TGTGCCAGCAGCATGACTAGCTCCACCGGGGAGCTGTTTTTT.

The chain employs TRBV9 and TRBJ2-3; 10 nucleotides align to TRBD1. The CDR3 totals 15 residues. Germline V gene sequence: CDR1 SGDLS, CDR2 YYNGEE. The trim removed 2 bases at V and 4 bases at J, leaving 4 bases unmatched. The CDR3 DNA reads TGTGCCAGCAGCGTCGGGACAGGGGAGTCAGATACGCAGTATTTT. Residues: CASSVGTGESDTQYF.

The V gene is TRBV3-1 (or the pseudogene TRBV3-2), the J gene TRBJ1-4, with 9 bases fitting TRBD1. The trim removed 4 bases at V and 4 bases at J, leaving 4 bases unmatched. The germline gives CDR1 LGHDT, CDR2 YNNKEL (reference sequence). The CDR3 consists of 15 residues. DNA of the CDR3: TGTGCCAGCAGCCTCCGGACAGGGGTTAATGAAAAACTGTTTTTT. Translated, it gives CASSLRTGVNEKLFF.

This clone was counted once. This chain links TRBV18 with TRBJ2-7, with unresolved D. Looked up from germline, CDR1 is KGHSH and CDR2 is LQKENI. This CDR3 contains 14 residues. Trimming cost V 2 bases and J 0 bases, with 8 bases left between them. CDR3 sequence reads: CASSPNPGSYEQYF. The CDR3 DNA reads TGTGCCAGCTCACCAAACCCGGGCTCCTACGAGCAGTACTTC. The full variable domain, its missing parts supplied by reference TRBV18 and TRBJ2-7, is NAGVMQNPRHLVRRRGQEARLRCSPMKGHSHVYWYRQLPEEGLKFMVYLQKENIIDESGMPKERFSAEFPKEGPSILRIQQVVRGDSAAYFCASSPNPGSYEQYFGPGTRLTVT.

DNA for the CDR3: TGTGCCAGTAGTATAGATCCCCGCCCCGTGATTTCGGATGGCTACACCTTC. Amino acid sequence: CASSIDPRPVISDGYTF. V is TRBV19 and J is TRBJ1-2; no definite D call. Germline assignment: CDR1 LNHDA and CDR2 SQIVND (reference sequence). The CDR3 contains 17 residues. Trimming pared 0 bases from V and 6 bases from J, leaving 20 bases between.

The V gene is TRBV29-1, the J gene TRBJ1-1, with 8 bases lining up with TRBD1. The CDR3 is made up of 14 amino acids. After removal of 5 bases from V and 1 base from J, the junction contained 6 bases not matched to a gene. Germline CDR1 and CDR2: SQVTM and ANQGSEA. CDR3 residues: CSVSAGTGNTEAFF. For the CDR3, the DNA is TGCAGCGTTTCTGCCGGGACAGGGAACACTGAAGCTTTCTTT. Using reference TRBV29-1 and TRBJ1-1 for the parts outside the CDR3, the full variable domain is SAVISQKPSRDICQRGTSLTIQCQVDSQVTMMFWYRQQPGQSLTLIATANQGSEATYESGFVIDKFPISRPNLTFSTLTVSNMSPEDSSIYLCSVSAGTGNTEAFFGQGTRLTVV.

J is TRBJ2-3 and V is TRBV9; D call uncertain. With 4 bases removed from V and 4 bases from J, the gap between germline ends came to 10 bases. From germline, CDR1 is SGDLS and CDR2 YYNGEE. This CDR3 is built from 13 residues. The chain's CDR3 is CASSPLPSDTQYF. CDR3 nucleotides: TGTGCCAGCAGCCCCTTACCCTCAGATACGCAGTATTTT.

The V call is TRBV19, the J call TRBJ1-2, with a weak D call TRBD1 (5 bases). CDR3 length: 12 residues. Between the trimmed V and J ends, which lost 8 bases and 3 bases, there was a span of 10 bases. Germline lookup yields CDR1 LNHDA and CDR2 SQIVND (reference sequence). In DNA, the CDR3 is TGTGCCAGTGCTGCAGGGTACTATGGCTACACCTTC. Encoded protein: CASAAGYYGYTF.

This clone was detected once. V is TRBV28 and J is TRBJ2-5; D possibly corresponds to TRBD1 (6 bases). Trimming pared 2 bases from V and 2 bases from J, leaving 9 bases between. The CDR3 extends over 14 amino acids. The germline V gene has CDR1 MDHEN and CDR2 SYDVKM. The CDR3 spells CASSLGGQQETQYF. The CDR3, as DNA: TGTGCCAGCAGTTTAGGTGGACAGCAAGAGACCCAGTACTTC.

V is TRBV18 and J is TRBJ2-3; unclear D gene. The CDR3 has 14 residues. Germline V CDR1 and CDR2: KGHSH, LQKENI. Trimming took off 3 bases at V and 1 base at J, with 8 bases between the two ends. Here the CDR3 DNA reads TGTGCCAGCTCACCGAGGCAGGGCACAGATACGCAGTATTTT. It specifies CASSPRQGTDTQYF.

The J gene is TRBJ2-2, the V gene TRBV6-5; no reliable D call. The CDR3 contains 14 residues. Between the trimmed V and J ends, which lost 7 bases and 4 bases, there was a span of 13 bases. Looked up from germline, CDR1 is MNHEY and CDR2 is SVGAGI. Written as DNA, the CDR3 is TGTGCCAGCATTCCTGGGGATGGCACCGGGGAGCTGTTTTTT. This gives the protein CASIPGDGTGELFF.

This clone was seen a single time. This chain joins TRBV7-9 and TRBJ2-5; D possibly matches TRBD1 or TRBD2 (5 bases each). CDR3 length equals 17 residues. V lost 1 base, J lost 4 bases, and 19 bases lay in between. Germline V gene data show CDR1 as SEHNR and CDR2 as FQNEAQ (reference sequence). CDR3 loop: CASSLEMGDANAETQYF. The CDR3 coding sequence is TGTGCCAGCAGCTTAGAGATGGGGGACGCGAACGCAGAGACCCAGTACTTC.

DNA for the CDR3: TGTGCCAGCAGCTTCGACAGGGATGGCTACACCTTC. Its protein is CASSFDRDGYTF. V is TRBV7-2 and J is TRBJ1-2; 7 bases are shared with TRBD1. CDR3 length equals 12 residues. From germline, CDR1 is SGHTA and CDR2 FQGNSA. V lost 3 bases, J lost 6 bases, and 1 base stayed unmatched.

This chain connects TRBV14 to TRBJ1-1; D is perhaps TRBD1 (5 bases). The CDR3 is 16 amino acids. V was trimmed by 0 bases and J by 1 base, leaving 12 bases between them. Germline V gene data show CDR1 as SGHDN and CDR2 as FVKESK. The CDR3 bases are TGTGCCAGCAGCCAAGAATTAGGGACGGGGAACACTGAAGCTTTCTTT. This encodes CASSQELGTGNTEAFF.

The rearrangement joins TRBV6-5 to TRBJ1-1; 8 positions agree with TRBD1. This CDR3 has 15 residues. Trimming at V came to 6 bases and at J to 5 bases, leaving 11 bases not matched to a gene. CDR1 is MNHEY and CDR2 is SVGAGI in the germline V gene. CDR3 nucleotide sequence: TGTGCCAGCAGACGACAGGGGTTTGATAGGACTGAAGCTTTCTTT. Residues: CASRRQGFDRTEAFF.

CDR3 amino acids: CASSFWRPSAYEQYF. The CDR3 nucleotides are TGTGCCAGCAGCTTTTGGAGACCCTCTGCCTACGAGCAGTACTTC. The V call is TRBV7-8, the J call TRBJ2-7; D unresolved. The CDR3 is 15 residues long. Trimming stripped 3 bases from V and 2 bases from J, with 14 bases between. Germline CDR1 reads SGHVS; CDR2 reads FQNEAQ.